The 21 T cell receptor beta chains presented below share a single source sample, sequenced in a study of blood T cell repertoires in COVID-19 (dated by TCRdb to about 2020). Library preparation used the immunoSEQ multiplex PCR assay. In TCRdb, the immuneACCESS table is reduced to in-frame sequences with V and J assigned. These tables do not hold every clone; where another copy was compared, an unresolved V gene accounts for under half, and the others remain unexplained. The sample has about 19,000 clones on record, approximately 88% of them singletons. Roughly 3.1% of the sample rests with the top ten. Sequenced material: peripheral blood. The receptors stem from a human donor in a cohort sampled during active COVID-19.

J is TRBJ1-1 and V is TRBV28, with 7 nucleotides matching TRBD1. After removal of 6 bases from V and 4 bases from J, the junction contained 14 bases not matched to a gene. CDR3 size: 16 residues. In germline, CDR1 is MDHEN, CDR2 SYDVKM. CDR3 sequence: CASRLGQGVLRTEAFF. CDR3 sequence (DNA): TGTGCCAGCAGACTCGGGCAGGGGGTCTTGCGCACTGAAGCTTTCTTT.

The chain has TRBV13 and TRBJ2-1, with D maybe TRBD1 (6 bases). V was pared by 5 bases and J by 6 bases, with 17 bases between. Germline-derived CDR1 and CDR2 are PRHDT and FYEKMQ (reference sequence). The CDR3 loop spans 15 amino acids. As DNA, the CDR3 is TGTGCCAGCAGCCCGACAGGAAGGTTGGGCAATGAGCAGTTCTTC. Amino acids: CASSPTGRLGNEQFF.

The chain has TRBV7-6 and TRBJ1-1; TRBD1 might be the D (6 bases). Between the trimmed V and J ends, which lost 0 bases and 1 base, there was a span of 15 bases. Germline V gene lookup returns CDR1 SGHVS and CDR2 FNYEAQ. This CDR3 comprises 17 residues. CDR3 region: CASSLAGGGRGNTEAFF. In DNA form, the CDR3 reads TGTGCCAGCAGCTTAGCGGGTGGCGGCAGGGGGAACACTGAAGCTTTCTTT.

The chain links TRBV24-1 to TRBJ2-7; TRBD2 is a possible D gene (5 bases). Deletions cut 4 bases from V and 4 bases from J, with 13 bases between. CDR1 KGHDR and CDR2 SFDVKD come from the germline V gene. This CDR3 has 14 amino acids. CDR3 sequence: CATSDRRREYEQYF. DNA of the CDR3: TGTGCCACCAGTGACCGGAGAAGGGAGTACGAGCAGTACTTC.

The chain has TRBV5-1 and TRBJ2-2; D is ambiguous. Per the germline V gene, CDR1 is SGHRS and CDR2 is YFSETQ. Trimming left V 5 bases short and J 6 bases short, with 17 bases between. This CDR3 has 15 residues. CDR3 in amino acids: CASRPLPDRAGELFF. The DNA of the CDR3 is TGCGCCAGCAGGCCGCTTCCAGATCGGGCCGGGGAGCTGTTTTTT. The full variable domain, completed using reference TRBV5-1 and TRBJ2-2, is KAGVTQTPRYLIKTRGQQVTLSCSPISGHRSVSWYQQTPGQGLQFLFEYFSETQRNKGNFPGRFSGRQFSNSRSEMNVSTLELGDSALYLCASRPLPDRAGELFFGEGSRLTVL.

This clone has just one count. The chain uses TRBV6-4 and TRBJ2-4, with D uncertain. This CDR3 comprises 14 residues. V lost 4 bases and J lost 0, with 7 bases in between. Germline-derived CDR1 and CDR2 are MRHNA and SNTAGT. CDR3: CASSVNIAKNIQYF. The CDR3 nucleotides read TGTGCCAGCAGTGTGAACATAGCCAAAAACATTCAGTACTTC.

The chain is built from TRBV30 and TRBJ2-5, with 9 bases lining up with TRBD2. After removal of 0 bases from V and 5 bases from J, the junction contained 7 bases not matched to a gene. Per germline, CDR1 GTSNPN and CDR2 SVGIG (reference sequence). The CDR3 loop spans 15 amino acids. The CDR3 loop reads CAWSVGLAGTETQYF. The CDR3 nucleotides read TGTGCCTGGAGTGTGGGACTAGCTGGGACTGAGACCCAGTACTTC.

The V call is TRBV24-1, the J call TRBJ2-6; TRBD1 agrees at 7 bases. The junction had 10 bases not matched to a gene; V was cut back by 2 bases and J by 1 base. The CDR3 length is 19 residues. In germline, CDR1 is KGHDR, CDR2 SFDVKD. DNA of the CDR3: TGTGCCACCAGTGATTACCGGGACAGCTCCCAATCTGGGGCCAACGTCCTGACTTTC. Protein sequence: CATSDYRDSSQSGANVLTF.

The rearrangement uses TRBV5-4 and TRBJ1-2; D is ambiguous. There are 13 residues in the CDR3. The germline V gene has CDR1 SGHNT and CDR2 YYREEE (reference sequence). The V gene lost 4 bases and the J gene lost 1 base, with 8 bases spanning the gap. The CDR3 sequence: CASSPSGNYGYTF. Written as DNA, the CDR3 is TGTGCCAGCAGCCCCTCCGGTAACTATGGCTACACCTTC.

This chain connects TRBV12-3 or TRBV12-4 to TRBJ2-2, with TRBD1 matching over 8 bases. V shed 7 bases and J 6 bases; nucleotides not matched to a gene: 4. The CDR3 extends over 13 amino acids. Written as DNA, the CDR3 is TGTGCCAGCACCCGGACAGGGCCCGGGGAGCTGTTTTTT. Amino acid sequence: CASTRTGPGELFF.

The rearrangement links TRBV29-1 to TRBJ1-6, with 11 bases fitting TRBD1. The germline CDR1 and CDR2 sequences are SQVTM and ANQGSEA. V gave up 6 bases and J gave up 7 bases; unmatched junction bases: 2. This CDR3 spans 13 amino acids. The chain's CDR3 is CSVGQGANSPLHF. In nucleotides, the CDR3 is TGCAGCGTAGGACAGGGGGCGAATTCACCCCTCCACTTT.

This chain connects TRBV3-1 (or the pseudogene TRBV3-2) to TRBJ2-5; D unclear. V lost 4 bases and J lost 2, with 2 bases in between. The CDR3 is 11 residues long. Germline V gene data show CDR1 as LGHDT and CDR2 as YNNKEL (reference sequence). The CDR3 nucleotides read TGTGCCAGCAGCCTACAAGAGACCCAGTACTTC. This codes for CASSLQETQYF.

The chain is built from TRBV5-6 and TRBJ2-5, with D uncertain. With 4 bases removed from V and 0 bases from J, the gap between germline ends came to 4 bases. CDR1 is SGHDT and CDR2 is YYEEEE in the germline V gene. CDR3 size: 12 residues. CDR3 nucleotides: TGTGCCAGCAGCCGGGACCAAGAGACCCAGTACTTC. Its protein is CASSRDQETQYF.

V usage is TRBV28 and J usage is TRBJ1-2; D is perhaps TRBD1 (6 bases). Germline V gives CDR1 MDHEN, CDR2 SYDVKM. V lost 6 bases to trimming and J lost 8 bases, with 16 bases between them. This CDR3 has 13 amino acids. As DNA, the CDR3 is TGTGCCAGCAGAACCCTTTATGGGGGCGGCTACACCTTC. Its protein is CASRTLYGGGYTF.

A word on this clone: Sequence at one end of the junction differs from germline and may be a read error. This chain uses TRBV28 with TRBJ1-6; D perhaps matches TRBD1 (6 bases). Germline lookup yields CDR1 MDHEN and CDR2 SYDVKM. This CDR3 comprises 14 residues. The CDR3 loop is CVSTTEQGRSPLHF. CDR3 nucleotide sequence: TGTGTCAGCACCACCGAACAGGGAAGGTCACCCCTCCACTTT.

V usage is TRBV21-1 and J usage is TRBJ2-7; TRBD1, the table's D call, lacks a check against the DNA. TRBV21-1 counts as a pseudogene. There are 13 residues in the CDR3. The CDR3 region has the DNA TGTGCCAGTGGACAGGGTAATACCTACGAGCAGTACTTC. It codes for CASGQGNTYEQYF.

The rearrangement joins TRBV28 to TRBJ1-2; 9 nucleotides align to TRBD1. Losses at the gene ends were 5 bases for V and 4 bases for J; bases not matched to a gene: 11. This CDR3 is 16 amino acids long. Per the germline V gene, CDR1 is MDHEN and CDR2 is SYDVKM. This CDR3 is CASSPPGTGKVYGYTF. The CDR3 nucleotides are TGTGCCAGCAGTCCCCCCGGGACAGGGAAGGTCTATGGCTACACCTTC.

The CDR3 nucleotides are TGTGCCAGCAGCTTGGGTGGGGCAGGGCAGAGCTATGGCTACACCTTC. This sequence encodes CASSLGGAGQSYGYTF. V usage is TRBV5-5 and J usage is TRBJ1-2; tentative D call: TRBD1 (5 bases). The germline gives CDR1 SGHKS, CDR2 YYEKEE (reference sequence). V gave up 0 bases and J gave up 4 bases, with 16 bases separating them. The CDR3 spans 16 residues. Using reference TRBV5-5 and TRBJ1-2 for the parts outside the CDR3, the full variable domain is DAGVTQSPTHLIKTRGQQVTLRCSPISGHKSVSWYQQVLGQGPQFIFQYYEKEERGRGNFPDRFSARQFPNYSSELNVNALLLGDSALYLCASSLGGAGQSYGYTFGSGTRLTVV.

The chain is built from TRBV7-2 and TRBJ1-1; 9 bases agree with TRBD1. Germline CDR1 SGHTA, CDR2 FQGNSA. The CDR3 totals 17 residues. The V segment lost 0 bases and the J segment 3 bases; nucleotides outside the gene matches: 8. Here the CDR3 reads CASSLAGTGSEDTEAFF. The DNA of the CDR3 is TGTGCCAGCAGCTTAGCGGGGACAGGGTCGGAGGACACTGAAGCTTTCTTT.

This chain joins TRBV27 and TRBJ1-1; TRBD1 is a possible D gene (6 bases). This CDR3 is built from 14 residues. V shed 6 bases and J shed 1 base, with 12 bases lying between them. The germline gives CDR1 MNHEY, CDR2 SMNVEV (reference sequence). Written as DNA, the CDR3 is TGTGCCAGCAGCCATGGACAGACGAACACTGAAGCTTTCTTT. The encoded protein is CASSHGQTNTEAFF.

This rearrangement joins TRBV19 to TRBJ2-2; 9 bases are a match to TRBD1. V gave up 7 bases and J gave up 4 bases; unmatched junction bases: 10. The CDR3 length is 16 residues. The V gene's germline CDR1 is LNHDA and CDR2 SQIVND (reference sequence). The CDR3 DNA sequence: TGTGCCAGTAAGGTCGGGACAGGGATCGGCACCGGGGAGCTGTTTTTT. As protein: CASKVGTGIGTGELFF. The full variable domain, with the rest looked up from reference TRBV19 and TRBJ2-2, is DGGITQSPKYLFRKEGQNVTLSCEQNLNHDAMYWYRQDPGQGLRLIYYSQIVNDFQKGDIAEGYSVSREKKESFPLTVTSAQKNPTAFYLCASKVGTGIGTGELFFGEGSRLTVL.